The entry below gives a single T cell receptor beta chain sequence along with its context. No antigen is known for it. Stated treatment: 15 to 20 received Ad26.COV2.S at low or high dose, single or two shots; 5 received placebo; per-sample allocation not given. Following the first vaccine or placebo injection, samples were taken on day 63. This specimen comes from a study of Ad26.COV2.S vaccination and SARS-CoV-2 variants. Study-wide results and limits: After vaccination, substantial breadth of spike-specific CD8+ and CD4+ responses was reported.

Germline V gene sequence: CDR1 LNHNV, CDR2 YYDKDF (reference sequence). The ends were cut back, 0 bases at V and 0 bases at J, with 11 bases in the middle. This CDR3 has 16 amino acids. Profiling relied on immunoSEQ multiplex PCR, and the TCRdb table lists in-frame clones only, not all of them. Of 350,000 to 450,000 clones listed, about 83% are singletons. The V and J genes are TRBV15 and TRBJ1-2; possibly TRBD1 for D (5 bases). The receptor's source is a person between 18 and 60 years old who received the Ad26.COV2.S COVID-19 vaccine or a placebo. Sequences were derived from peripheral blood, sampled in a trial of Ad26.COV2.S vaccine versus placebo. CDR3 nucleotide sequence: TGTGCCACCAGCAGAGATGAACGACAGACTAACTATGGCTACACCTTC. Its protein product is CATSRDERQTNYGYTF.